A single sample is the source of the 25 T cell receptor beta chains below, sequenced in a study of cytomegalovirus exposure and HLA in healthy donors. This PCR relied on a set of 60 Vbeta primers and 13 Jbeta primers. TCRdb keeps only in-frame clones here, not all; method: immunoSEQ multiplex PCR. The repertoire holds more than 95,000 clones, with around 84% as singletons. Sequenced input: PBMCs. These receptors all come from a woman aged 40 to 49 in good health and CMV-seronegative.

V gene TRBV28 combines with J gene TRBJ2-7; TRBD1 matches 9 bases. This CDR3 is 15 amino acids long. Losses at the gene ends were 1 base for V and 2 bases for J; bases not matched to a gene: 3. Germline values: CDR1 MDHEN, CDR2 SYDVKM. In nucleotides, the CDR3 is TGTGCCAGCAGTTTATTAGGGACAGGGCCCTACGAGCAGTACTTC. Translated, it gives CASSLLGTGPYEQYF.

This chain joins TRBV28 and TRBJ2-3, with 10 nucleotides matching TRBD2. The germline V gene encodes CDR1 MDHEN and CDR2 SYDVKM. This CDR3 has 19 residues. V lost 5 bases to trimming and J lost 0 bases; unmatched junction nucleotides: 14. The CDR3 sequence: CASSPSGRASTYSTDTQYF. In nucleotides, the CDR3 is TGTGCCAGCAGTCCGAGCGGGAGGGCCTCAACATACAGCACAGATACGCAGTATTTT.

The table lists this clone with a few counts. The CDR3 DNA sequence: TGCGCCAGCAGCCCGGGCCGGGCTTGGGGCTACGAGCAGTACTTC. Its translation is CASSPGRAWGYEQYF. J is TRBJ2-5 and V is TRBV5-1; the D is unclear. The DNA end favors TRBJ2-7, so the J call may be wrong. Germline V gene lookup returns CDR1 SGHRS and CDR2 YFSETQ. CDR3 length: 15 residues.

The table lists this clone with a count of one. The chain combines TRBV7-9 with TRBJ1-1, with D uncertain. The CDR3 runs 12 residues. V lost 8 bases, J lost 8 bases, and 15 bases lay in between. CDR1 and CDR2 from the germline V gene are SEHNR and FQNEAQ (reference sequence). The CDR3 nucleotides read TGTGCCAGCGACGGAATCAGACAAGAAGCTTTCTTT. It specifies CASDGIRQEAFF.

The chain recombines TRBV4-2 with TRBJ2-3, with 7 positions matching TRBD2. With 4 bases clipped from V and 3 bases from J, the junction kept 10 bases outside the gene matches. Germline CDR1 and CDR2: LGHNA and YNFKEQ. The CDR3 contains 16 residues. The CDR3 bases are TGTGCCAGCAGCCCAGAGGCGGGAGAGTTGACAGATACGCAGTATTTT. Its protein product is CASSPEAGELTDTQYF.

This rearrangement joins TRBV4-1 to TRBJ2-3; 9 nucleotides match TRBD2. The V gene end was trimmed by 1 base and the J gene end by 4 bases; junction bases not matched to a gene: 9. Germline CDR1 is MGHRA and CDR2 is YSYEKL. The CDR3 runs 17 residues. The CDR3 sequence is CASSQGIFGGRADTQYF. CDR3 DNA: TGCGCCAGCAGCCAAGGGATTTTCGGCGGGAGGGCAGATACGCAGTATTTT.

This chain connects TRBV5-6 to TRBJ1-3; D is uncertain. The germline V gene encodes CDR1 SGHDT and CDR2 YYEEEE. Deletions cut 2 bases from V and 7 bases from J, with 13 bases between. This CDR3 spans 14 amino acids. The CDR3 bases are TGTGCCAGCAGCTTCACATCAGCGGCGAACACCATATATTTT. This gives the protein CASSFTSAANTIYF.

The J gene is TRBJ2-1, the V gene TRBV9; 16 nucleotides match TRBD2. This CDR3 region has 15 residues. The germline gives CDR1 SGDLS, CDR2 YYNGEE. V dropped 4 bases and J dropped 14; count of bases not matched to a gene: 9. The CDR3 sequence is CASSPQGLAGGYKFF. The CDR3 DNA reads TGTGCCAGCAGCCCCCAGGGACTAGCGGGAGGGTATAAGTTCTTC.

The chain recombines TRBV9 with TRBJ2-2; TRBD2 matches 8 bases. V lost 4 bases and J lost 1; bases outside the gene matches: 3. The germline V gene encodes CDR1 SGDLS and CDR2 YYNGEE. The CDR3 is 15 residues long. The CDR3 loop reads CASSPSGLNTGELFF. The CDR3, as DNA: TGTGCCAGCAGCCCTAGCGGGCTGAACACCGGGGAGCTGTTTTTT. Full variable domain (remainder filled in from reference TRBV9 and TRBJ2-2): DSGVTQTPKHLITATGQRVTLRCSPRSGDLSVYWYQQSLDQGLQFLIQYYNGEERAKGNILERFSAQQFPDLHSELNLSSLELGDSALYFCASSPSGLNTGELFFGEGSRLTVL.

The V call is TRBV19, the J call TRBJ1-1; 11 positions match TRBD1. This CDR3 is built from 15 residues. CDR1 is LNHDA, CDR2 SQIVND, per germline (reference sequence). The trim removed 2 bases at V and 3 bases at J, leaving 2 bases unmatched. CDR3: CASSIRGQGDTEAFF. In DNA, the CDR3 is TGTGCCAGTAGTATACGGGGACAGGGGGACACTGAAGCTTTCTTT.

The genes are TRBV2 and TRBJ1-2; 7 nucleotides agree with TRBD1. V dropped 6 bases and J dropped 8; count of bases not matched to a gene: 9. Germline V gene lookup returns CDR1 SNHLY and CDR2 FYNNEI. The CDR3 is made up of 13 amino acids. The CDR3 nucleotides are TGTGCCAGCAGCCGAGGGGGCAGACGGGGCTACACCTTC. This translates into CASSRGGRRGYTF.

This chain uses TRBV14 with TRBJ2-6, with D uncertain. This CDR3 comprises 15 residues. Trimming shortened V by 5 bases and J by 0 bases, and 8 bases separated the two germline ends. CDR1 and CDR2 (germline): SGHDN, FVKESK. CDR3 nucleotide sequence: TGTGCCAGCAGCGGCGGTTACTCTGGGGCCAACGTCCTGACTTTC. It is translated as CASSGGYSGANVLTF.

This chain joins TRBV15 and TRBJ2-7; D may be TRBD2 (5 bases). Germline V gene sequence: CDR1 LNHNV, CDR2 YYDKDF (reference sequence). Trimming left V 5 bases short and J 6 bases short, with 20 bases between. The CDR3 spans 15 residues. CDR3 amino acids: CATSLPPRGSSEQYF. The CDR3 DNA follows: TGTGCCACCAGCCTCCCGCCTAGAGGGAGTAGCGAGCAGTACTTC.

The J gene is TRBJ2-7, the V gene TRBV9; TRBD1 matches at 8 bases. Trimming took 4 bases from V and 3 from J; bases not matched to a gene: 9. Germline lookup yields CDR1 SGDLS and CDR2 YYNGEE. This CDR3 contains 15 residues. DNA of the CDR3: TGTGCCAGCAGCCCCGAACAGGGGGTCGTCTACGAGCAGTACTTC. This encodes CASSPEQGVVYEQYF.

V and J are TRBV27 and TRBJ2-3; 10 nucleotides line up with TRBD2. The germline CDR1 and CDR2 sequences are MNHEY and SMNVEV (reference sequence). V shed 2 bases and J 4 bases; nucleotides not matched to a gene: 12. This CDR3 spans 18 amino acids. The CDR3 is CASSLTPPLAGVPDTQYF. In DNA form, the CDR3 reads TGTGCCAGCAGTTTAACACCCCCCCTAGCGGGAGTGCCAGATACGCAGTATTTT.

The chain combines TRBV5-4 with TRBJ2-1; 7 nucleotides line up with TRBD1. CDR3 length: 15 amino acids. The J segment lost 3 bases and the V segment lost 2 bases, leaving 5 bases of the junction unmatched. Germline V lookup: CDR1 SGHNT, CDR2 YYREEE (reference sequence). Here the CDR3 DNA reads TGTGCCAGCAGCTTCGAGGGGGCTAACTACAATGAGCAGTTCTTC. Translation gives CASSFEGANYNEQFF.

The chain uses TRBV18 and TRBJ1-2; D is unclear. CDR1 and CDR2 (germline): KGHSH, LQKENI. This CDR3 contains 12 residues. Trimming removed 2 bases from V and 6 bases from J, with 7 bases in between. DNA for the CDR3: TGTGCCAGCTCACCAGCGGGGAATGGCTACACCTTC. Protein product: CASSPAGNGYTF.

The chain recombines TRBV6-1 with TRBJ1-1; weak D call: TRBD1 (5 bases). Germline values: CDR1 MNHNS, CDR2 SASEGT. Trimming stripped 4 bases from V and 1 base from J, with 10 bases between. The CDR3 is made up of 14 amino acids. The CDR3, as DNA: TGTGCCAGCAGTGGGAGGGGCGCGAACACTGAAGCTTTCTTT. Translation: CASSGRGANTEAFF.

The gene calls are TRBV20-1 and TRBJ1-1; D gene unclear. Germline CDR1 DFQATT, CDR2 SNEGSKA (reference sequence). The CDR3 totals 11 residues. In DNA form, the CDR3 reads TGCAGACCAAACAGCCCGGATGAAGCTTTCTTT. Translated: CRPNSPDEAFF.

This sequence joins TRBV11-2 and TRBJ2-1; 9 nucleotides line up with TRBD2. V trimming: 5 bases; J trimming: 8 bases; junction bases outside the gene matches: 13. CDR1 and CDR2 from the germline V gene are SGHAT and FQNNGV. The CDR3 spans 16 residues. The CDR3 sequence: CASSGSGSSRIYEQFF. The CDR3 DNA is TGTGCCAGCAGCGGTAGCGGGAGTTCCAGGATCTATGAGCAGTTCTTC.

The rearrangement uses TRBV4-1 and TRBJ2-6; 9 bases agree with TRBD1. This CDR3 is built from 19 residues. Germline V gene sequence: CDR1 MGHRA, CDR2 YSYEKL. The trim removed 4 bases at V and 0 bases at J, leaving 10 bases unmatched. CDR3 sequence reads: CASSPWGGTGHSGANVLTF. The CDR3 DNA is TGCGCCAGCAGCCCATGGGGGGGGACAGGGCACTCTGGGGCCAACGTCCTGACTTTC.

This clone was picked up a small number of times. CDR3 nucleotides: TGTGCCAGCACCTCGGGTCGGTGGCACGAGCAGTACTTC. Protein: CASTSGRWHEQYF. This rearrangement joins TRBV5-8 to TRBJ2-7, with D hard to call. Germline V gene sequence: CDR1 SGHTS, CDR2 YDEGEE. There are 13 residues in the CDR3. V lost 6 bases and J lost 5, with 15 bases in between.

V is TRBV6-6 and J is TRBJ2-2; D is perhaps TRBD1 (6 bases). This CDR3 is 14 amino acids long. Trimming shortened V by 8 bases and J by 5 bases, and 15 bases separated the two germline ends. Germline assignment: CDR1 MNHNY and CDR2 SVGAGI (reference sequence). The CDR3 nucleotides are TGTGCCAGCCACCGGGACACGGGGACCGGGGAGCTGTTTTTT. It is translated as CASHRDTGTGELFF.

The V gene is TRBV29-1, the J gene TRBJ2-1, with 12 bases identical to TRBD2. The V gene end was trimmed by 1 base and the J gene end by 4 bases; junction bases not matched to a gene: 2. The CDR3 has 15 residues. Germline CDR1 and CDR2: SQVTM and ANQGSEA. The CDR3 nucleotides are TGCAGCGTTGAAGGGGGGACTAGCGGGTACAATGAGCAGTTCTTC. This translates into CSVEGGTSGYNEQFF.

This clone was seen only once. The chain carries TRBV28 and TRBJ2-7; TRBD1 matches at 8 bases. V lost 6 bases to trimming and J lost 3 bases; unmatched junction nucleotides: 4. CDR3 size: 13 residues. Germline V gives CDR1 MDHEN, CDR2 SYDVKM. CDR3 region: CASSLTGVYEQYF. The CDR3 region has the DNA TGTGCCAGCAGCTTGACAGGGGTCTACGAGCAGTACTTC.